One sample yielded the 27 T cell receptor beta chains listed below, sequenced in a study of CD8 T cells in ankylosing spondylitis (dated by TCRdb to between 2016 and 2019). Library construction relied on 5' RACE. This sample was sequenced with an Illumina HiSeq 2500. In TCRdb, the public reads were trimmed at Q25 with fastp and aligned with MiXCR, with productive beta chains retained. Each CDR3 protein gets just one entry, which takes the most common genes and DNA from the rows behind it. The table for this sample lists over 100,000 distinct CDR3 sequences; over 10% of them were counted only once. The leading ten clones occupy roughly 4.5% of the sample. Specimen: blood, either unsorted or a sorted T cell fraction (not recorded which). Receptors were obtained from a female donor with ankylosing spondylitis or in good health (not recorded which).

This clonotype was found many times. This chain uses TRBV5-1 with TRBJ2-7, with TRBD1 matching 9 bases. The CDR3 is made up of 14 amino acids. From germline, CDR1 is SGHRS and CDR2 YFSETQ. Trimming at V came to 4 bases and at J to 5 bases, leaving 7 bases not matched to a gene. DNA for the CDR3: TGCGCCAGCAGCCCGACAGGGGGAAGAAACGAGCAGTACTTC. It is translated as CASSPTGGRNEQYF.

The table lists this clonotype with many counts. This chain joins TRBV3-1 and TRBJ2-7, with 7 bases that match TRBD1. CDR1 is LGHDT and CDR2 is YNNKEL in the germline V gene (reference sequence). This CDR3 contains 14 residues. V shed 2 bases, J shed 0 bases, and the junction held 1 base outside the gene matches. CDR3 amino acids: CASSQRGLSYEQYF. CDR3 bases: TGTGCCAGCAGCCAAAGGGGGCTCTCCTACGAGCAGTACTTC.

This clonotype was seen repeatedly, ten times or more. The chain combines TRBV2 with TRBJ2-2; unclear D gene. The CDR3 loop spans 15 amino acids. V lost 1 base, J lost 4 bases, and 10 bases lay in between. CDR1 SNHLY and CDR2 FYNNEI come from the germline V gene. The CDR3 sequence: CASSEGSPSTGELFF. The CDR3 coding sequence is TGTGCCAGCAGTGAAGGGTCCCCGAGCACCGGGGAGCTGTTTTTT.

This clonotype was observed at least ten times. The chain recombines TRBV15 with TRBJ2-1; no definite D call. V was trimmed by 1 base and J by 6 bases, leaving 7 bases between them. The CDR3 extends over 13 amino acids. Germline-derived CDR1 and CDR2 are LNHNV and YYDKDF (reference sequence). The CDR3: CATSRGIGNEQFF. The CDR3 nucleotides are TGTGCCACCAGCAGAGGGATCGGCAATGAGCAGTTCTTC.

In regard to this clonotype: Just one base apart from a much larger clone, this may be a read error. V is TRBV20-1 and J is TRBJ2-3, with D uncertain. CDR1 DFQATT and CDR2 SNEGSKA come from the germline V gene (reference sequence). The V and J ends lost 6 bases and 7 bases respectively, with 8 bases between them. CDR3 length: 10 amino acids. CDR3 protein: CSAGYHTQYF. CDR3 nucleotides: TGCAGTGCCGGGTATCATACGCAGTATTTT.

This clonotype was seen repeatedly, ten times or more. The chain recombines TRBV28 with TRBJ1-1; D is undetermined. Trimming took 3 bases from V and 6 from J, leaving 17 bases between them. The CDR3 is 15 residues long. Germline V gives CDR1 MDHEN, CDR2 SYDVKM. As DNA, the CDR3 is TGTGCCAGCAGTTTTCCGCCGGGCCGGGGAGCTGAAGCTTTCTTT. This codes for CASSFPPGRGAEAFF.

There are many counts of this clonotype. The chain carries TRBV5-1 and TRBJ2-3; TRBD2 matches at 8 bases. This CDR3 has 15 residues. V lost 0 bases to trimming and J lost 4 bases; unmatched junction nucleotides: 4. Germline V CDR1 and CDR2: SGHRS, YFSETQ. Here the CDR3 reads CASSLVSGVADTQYF. The DNA of the CDR3 is TGCGCCAGCAGCTTGGTTAGCGGGGTTGCAGATACGCAGTATTTT.

The chain is built from TRBV11-2 and TRBJ2-7; D gene uncertain. This CDR3 is built from 14 residues. Looked up from germline, CDR1 is SGHAT and CDR2 is FQNNGV. V lost 3 bases and J 3 bases, leaving 12 bases between the germline ends. The CDR3 sequence: CASSFGIQIYEQYF. The CDR3 DNA sequence: TGTGCCAGCAGCTTTGGGATCCAAATCTACGAGCAGTACTTC.

The sample holds many counts of this clonotype. The chain has TRBV27 and TRBJ1-6, with a possible D match to TRBD1 (6 bases). Germline values: CDR1 MNHEY, CDR2 SMNVEV (reference sequence). The ends were cut back, 5 bases at V and 10 bases at J, with 21 bases in the middle. This CDR3 spans 16 amino acids. The CDR3 DNA sequence: TGTGCCAGCAGTATAACAGGGTGGGGAGTATGGTCACCCCTCCACTTT. Its protein product is CASSITGWGVWSPLHF.

This clonotype was picked up many times. The V and J genes are TRBV7-2 and TRBJ2-1; D is uncertain. CDR3 size: 17 residues. From germline, CDR1 is SGHTA and CDR2 FQGNSA. V was trimmed by 2 bases and J by 6 bases, leaving 20 bases between them. CDR3 coding DNA: TGTGCCAGCAGCTTATTGAAGGGAACCTTTTGGGGCAATGAGCAGTTCTTC. Its protein is CASSLLKGTFWGNEQFF. Complete variable domain (other parts from reference TRBV7-2 and TRBJ2-1): GAGVSQSPSNKVTEKGKDVELRCDPISGHTALYWYRQSLGQGLEFLIYFQGNSAPDKSGLPSDRFSAERTGGSVSTLTIQRTQQEDSAVYLCASSLLKGTFWGNEQFFGPGTRLTVL.

With respect to this clonotype: One junction end disagrees with the germline gene, perhaps due to a read error. The J gene is TRBJ1-5, the V gene TRBV5-6; 7 nucleotides match TRBD1. CDR1 and CDR2 (germline): SGHDT, YYEEEE. This CDR3 spans 14 amino acids. The CDR3 nucleotides are TGTGCCAGCAGCATGCAGGGGGGCAATCTGCCCCAGCATTTT. Its protein product is CASSMQGGNLPQHF.

There are many counts of this clonotype. The rearrangement uses TRBV20-1 and TRBJ2-7, with D perhaps given as TRBD1 or TRBD2 (5 bases each). This CDR3 has 13 amino acids. With 6 bases removed from V and 2 bases from J, the gap between germline ends came to 14 bases. In germline, CDR1 is DFQATT, CDR2 SNEGSKA (reference sequence). The CDR3 loop reads CSAYRDPAYEQYF. CDR3 nucleotide sequence: TGCAGTGCATACCGGGACCCAGCCTACGAGCAGTACTTC.

At least ten counts were recorded for this clonotype. CDR3 residues: CASSPGFANYGYTF. The CDR3 region has the DNA TGTGCCAGCAGCCCAGGGTTCGCGAACTATGGCTACACCTTC. V is TRBV7-3 and J is TRBJ1-2, with D maybe TRBD1 (5 bases). V was clipped by 5 bases and J by 2 bases, with 12 bases between them. Germline lookup yields CDR1 SGHTA and CDR2 FQGTGA. The CDR3 length is 14 residues. Variable domain in full (rest from reference TRBV7-3 and TRBJ1-2): GAGVSQTPSNKVTEKGKYVELRCDPISGHTALYWYRQSLGQGPEFLIYFQGTGAADDSGLPNDRFFAVRPEGSVSTLKIQRTERGDSAVYLCASSPGFANYGYTFGSGTRLTVV.

This chain joins TRBV29-1 and TRBJ1-2; 9 bases are a match to TRBD1. This CDR3 has 14 amino acids. Germline V gene lookup returns CDR1 SQVTM and CDR2 ANQGSEA. Trimming took 0 bases from V and 6 from J; bases not matched to a gene: 5. The CDR3 nucleotides are TGCAGCGTTGAAGACCCGGGACAGGGAAATGGCTACACCTTC. Translated: CSVEDPGQGNGYTF. Full variable domain (remainder filled in from reference TRBV29-1 and TRBJ1-2): SAVISQKPSRDICQRGTSLTIQCQVDSQVTMMFWYRQQPGQSLTLIATANQGSEATYESGFVIDKFPISRPNLTFSTLTVSNMSPEDSSIYLCSVEDPGQGNGYTFGSGTRLTVV.

On this clonotype: A much larger clonotype is one base distant, so this may be a read error. The chain recombines TRBV5-1 with TRBJ2-5, with 7 positions matching TRBD1. The CDR3 spans 14 residues. Trimming removed 5 bases from V and 5 bases from J; junction bases left unmatched: 9. Looked up from germline, CDR1 is SGHRS and CDR2 is YFSETQ. For the CDR3, the DNA is TGCGCCAGCAGAGTGACAGGGCGTCATGAGACCCAGTACTTC. Translation: CASRVTGRHETQYF.

This clonotype was observed many times. The V gene is TRBV29-1, the J gene TRBJ2-2; D call uncertain. Germline assignment: CDR1 SQVTM and CDR2 ANQGSEA. Trimming removed 4 bases from V and 1 base from J, with 4 bases in between. CDR3 length: 12 amino acids. CDR3 DNA sequence: TGCAGCGTTGTCAGGAACACCGGGGAGCTGTTTTTT. This sequence encodes CSVVRNTGELFF.

This clonotype has ten or more counts. This chain links TRBV6-4 with TRBJ2-7, with D maybe TRBD2 (6 bases). Germline CDR1 reads MRHNA; CDR2 reads SNTAGT. Trimming removed 11 bases from V and 7 bases from J, with 15 bases in between. The CDR3 totals 11 residues. CDR3 sequence: CAPLAPLEQYF. CDR3 bases: TGTGCCCCACTAGCCCCCTTGGAGCAGTACTTC.

Concerning this clonotype: A much more abundant neighbour one base away suggests this may be a read error. The V and J genes are TRBV7-2 and TRBJ1-6, with D hard to call. This CDR3 contains 15 residues. Germline values: CDR1 SGHTA, CDR2 FQGNSA. The CDR3 loop is CASSLALAAYSPLYF. The CDR3 nucleotides are TGTGCCAGCAGCTTGGCCTTGGCGGCGTACTCACCCCTCTACTTT.

The rearrangement links TRBV20-1 to TRBJ1-2; 8 bases match TRBD1. The ends lost 2 bases at V and 6 bases at J; junction bases unmatched: 5. CDR1 and CDR2 from the germline V gene are DFQATT and SNEGSKA (reference sequence). CDR3 length: 13 amino acids. The CDR3, as DNA: TGCAGTGCTAGACCAGGGGGCGCCAATGGCTACACCTTC. Amino acids: CSARPGGANGYTF.

CDR3 DNA sequence: TGTGCCTGGACATTCGAGGGTGGAAGGCGGAACATTCAGTACTTC. Translated: CAWTFEGGRRNIQYF. The V and J genes are TRBV30 and TRBJ2-4, with D maybe TRBD2 (5 bases). Germline loops: CDR1 GTSNPN, CDR2 SVGIG (reference sequence). The V end lost 4 bases, the J end lost 7 bases, and 20 bases lay between the germline ends. The CDR3 sequence is 15 residues long.

This clonotype appeared many times. The chain is built from TRBV12-3 or TRBV12-4 and TRBJ2-3; D tentatively fits TRBD1 or TRBD2 (5 bases each). Deletions cut 6 bases from V and 2 bases from J, with 15 bases between. The CDR3 runs to 15 residues. CDR3 in DNA: TGTGCCAGCAGCCCGAGGGGACCCAACACAGATACGCAGTATTTT. As protein: CASSPRGPNTDTQYF.

This CDR3 is CASSFPGNEQFF. Here the CDR3 DNA reads TGTGCCAGCAGTTTCCCCGGCAATGAGCAGTTCTTC. V gene TRBV12-3 or TRBV12-4 combines with J gene TRBJ2-1; D is unresolved. The CDR3 has 12 residues. The V gene lost 3 bases and the J gene lost 6 bases, with 6 bases spanning the gap.

The rearrangement links TRBV5-5 to TRBJ1-1; D ambiguous. Per the germline V gene, CDR1 is SGHKS and CDR2 is YYEKEE (reference sequence). V was cut by 0 bases and J by 0 bases, with 9 bases left in between. The CDR3 contains 15 residues. The CDR3, as DNA: TGTGCCAGCAGCTTGGTCGACATATTGAACACTGAAGCTTTCTTT. Its translation: CASSLVDILNTEAFF.

This clonotype appeared many times. V gene TRBV11-1 combines with J gene TRBJ2-3; TRBD1 agrees at 10 bases. Germline loops: CDR1 SGHAT, CDR2 FQDESV (reference sequence). Trimming cost V 5 bases and J 6 bases; bases outside gene matches: 8. This CDR3 region has 15 residues. This CDR3 reads CASSRRQGAIDTQYF. Written as DNA, the CDR3 is TGTGCCAGCAGCCGTCGACAGGGGGCTATCGATACGCAGTATTTT.

This clonotype has ten or more counts. The J gene is TRBJ1-1, the V gene TRBV7-2; a weak D match, TRBD1 (5 bases). Germline assignment: CDR1 SGHTA and CDR2 FQGNSA. CDR3 length equals 15 residues. Trimming cost V 5 bases and J 7 bases, with 20 bases left between them. In DNA, the CDR3 is TGTGCCAGCAGCCCGCAAGCCCGGGACTTGATTGAAGCTTTCTTT. It translates to CASSPQARDLIEAFF. The full variable domain, in which reference TRBV7-2 and TRBJ1-1 provide the parts outside the CDR3, is GAGVSQSPSNKVTEKGKDVELRCDPISGHTALYWYRQSLGQGLEFLIYFQGNSAPDKSGLPSDRFSAERTGGSVSTLTIQRTQQEDSAVYLCASSPQARDLIEAFFGQGTRLTVV.

This chain links TRBV7-6 with TRBJ2-7; D is perhaps TRBD1 (5 bases). Germline CDR1 reads SGHVS; CDR2 reads FNYEAQ. V was pared by 1 base and J by 7 bases, with 17 bases between. The CDR3 has 15 residues. CDR3 sequence reads: CASSLGFPGQGEQYF. CDR3 nucleotide sequence: TGTGCCAGCAGCTTAGGGTTTCCAGGGCAAGGGGAGCAGTACTTC.

This clonotype was counted a single time. V gene TRBV10-2 combines with J gene TRBJ1-1; D unclear. In germline, CDR1 is WSHSY, CDR2 SAAADI. Trimming took 3 bases from V and 1 from J, leaving 6 bases between them. The length of the CDR3 is 13 residues. CDR3 coding DNA: TGCGCCAGCAGTGACTCGGAGAACACTGAAGCTTTCTTT. Protein: CASSDSENTEAFF.